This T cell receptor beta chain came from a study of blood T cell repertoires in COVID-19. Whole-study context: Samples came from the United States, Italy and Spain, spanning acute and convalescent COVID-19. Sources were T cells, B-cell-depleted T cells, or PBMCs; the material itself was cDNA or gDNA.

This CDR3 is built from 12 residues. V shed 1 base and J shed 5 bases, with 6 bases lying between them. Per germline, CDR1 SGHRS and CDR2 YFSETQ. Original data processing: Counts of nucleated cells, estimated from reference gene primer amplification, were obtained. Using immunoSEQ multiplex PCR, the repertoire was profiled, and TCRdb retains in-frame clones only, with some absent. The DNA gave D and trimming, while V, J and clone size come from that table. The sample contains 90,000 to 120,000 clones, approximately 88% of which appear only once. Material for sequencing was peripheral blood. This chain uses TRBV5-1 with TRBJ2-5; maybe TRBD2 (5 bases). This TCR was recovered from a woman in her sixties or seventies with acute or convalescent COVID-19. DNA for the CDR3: TGCGCCAGCAGCTTGATAGCGGAGACCCAGTACTTC. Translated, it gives CASSLIAETQYF.